The 3 T cell receptor beta chains given below trace back to one sample, sequenced in a study of response to subunit inactivated influenza vaccine. MiXCR, run by TCRdb on the RT-PCR reads, gives a single entry per CDR3 protein. This sample has around 530,000 distinct CDR3 sequences, with roughly 12% found just once. Sequences were derived from PBMCs from blood, sampled on the day of vaccination. The receptor source for this set is a man between 45 and 60 years old who received an inactivated influenza vaccine.

This clonotype was seen many times. The chain links TRBV6-1 to TRBJ1-5; TRBD1 might be the D (5 bases). The germline V and J ends were trimmed by 9 bases and 0 bases, with 12 bases remaining between them. The V gene's germline CDR1 is MNHNS and CDR2 SASEGT. CDR3 length: 14 amino acids. This CDR3 is CASATEYSNQPQHF. The CDR3 nucleotides read TGTGCCAGTGCGACAGAGTATAGCAATCAGCCCCAGCATTTT.

The rearrangement uses TRBV7-8 and TRBJ2-7; D not certain. CDR1 is SGHVS, CDR2 FQNEAQ, per germline. CDR3 length: 15 amino acids. The V gene lost 5 bases and the J gene lost 2 bases, with 16 bases spanning the gap. The CDR3 spells CASSVRRLLAYEQYF. CDR3 nucleotides: TGTGCCAGCAGCGTCCGCCGGCTCTTGGCCTACGAGCAGTACTTC.

This clonotype was seen at least ten times. The chain links TRBV5-1 to TRBJ2-5; 9 bases line up with TRBD1. The CDR3 totals 15 residues. Germline assignment: CDR1 SGHRS and CDR2 YFSETQ. The trim removed 2 bases at V and 4 bases at J, leaving 6 bases unmatched. The CDR3 sequence is CASSFGGQGSETQYF. CDR3 DNA: TGCGCCAGCAGCTTTGGTGGACAGGGGTCAGAGACCCAGTACTTC. Looking up the rest from reference TRBV5-1 and TRBJ2-5 gives the full variable domain: KAGVTQTPRYLIKTRGQQVTLSCSPISGHRSVSWYQQTPGQGLQFLFEYFSETQRNKGNFPGRFSGRQFSNSRSEMNVSTLELGDSALYLCASSFGGQGSETQYFGPGTRLLVL.